A single sample is the source of the 24 T cell receptor beta chains below, sequenced in a study of T cell responses to AZD1222 COVID-19 vaccine. Some clones are missing from TCRdb's copy, which holds only in-frame ones; the method was immunoSEQ multiplex PCR. The table shows 85,000 or so clones, with just under 90% occurring only once. The material was peripheral blood, obtained on day 0 of AZD1222 vaccination. These receptors all stem from an adult in good health.

The chain is built from TRBV27 and TRBJ1-2, with D hard to call. The V gene lost 2 bases and the J gene lost 6 bases, with 13 bases spanning the gap. CDR3 size: 14 residues. Germline CDR1 MNHEY, CDR2 SMNVEV (reference sequence). CDR3 in amino acids: CASSLARGSHGYTF. CDR3 DNA: TGTGCCAGCAGTTTAGCCCGCGGCAGCCATGGCTACACCTTC.

The genes are TRBV6-5 and TRBJ2-7; 7 bases fit TRBD2. Germline V gene lookup returns CDR1 MNHEY and CDR2 SVGAGI. V shed 6 bases and J 2 bases; nucleotides not matched to a gene: 10. The CDR3 extends over 15 amino acids. The CDR3 protein is CASSGDRDYPYEQYF. In DNA, the CDR3 is TGTGCCAGCAGCGGCGACCGGGACTACCCCTACGAGCAGTACTTC.

This clone was recorded a few times. V is TRBV19 and J is TRBJ1-1; 7 bases fit TRBD1. The CDR3 runs 13 residues. V was clipped by 8 bases and J by 1 base; unmatched bases: 4. Germline V lookup: CDR1 LNHDA, CDR2 SQIVND (reference sequence). For the CDR3, the DNA is TGTGCCAGTGGTCGGACAGGGAACACTGAAGCTTTCTTT. Amino acids: CASGRTGNTEAFF.

V gene TRBV28 combines with J gene TRBJ1-1; possibly TRBD1 for D (5 bases). The germline V gene has CDR1 MDHEN and CDR2 SYDVKM. The CDR3 sequence is 14 residues long. V was clipped by 11 bases and J by 4 bases, with 20 bases between them. The CDR3 bases are TGTGCCGGTAGTCCAGGGTCGCTACGCACTGAAGCTTTCTTT. It is translated as CAGSPGSLRTEAFF. The variable domain in full, completed from reference TRBV28 and TRBJ1-1, reads DVKVTQSSRYLVKRTGEKVFLECVQDMDHENMFWYRQDPGLGLRLIYFSYDVKMKEKGDIPEGYSVSREKKERFSLILESASTNQTSMYLCAGSPGSLRTEAFFGQGTRLTVV.

The genes are TRBV10-3 and TRBJ1-2, with TRBD1 identical over 7 bases. Germline values: CDR1 ENHRY, CDR2 SYGVKD. The CDR3 extends over 15 amino acids. V shed 0 bases and J 3 bases; nucleotides not matched to a gene: 4. The CDR3 sequence: CAISESGTDYYGYTF. DNA of the CDR3: TGTGCCATCAGTGAGTCAGGGACAGATTACTATGGCTACACCTTC.

The chain carries TRBV5-6 and TRBJ1-1; D is possibly TRBD1 (5 bases). The germline CDR1 and CDR2 sequences are SGHDT and YYEEEE. The CDR3 is made up of 15 amino acids. V shed 4 bases and J shed 6 bases, with 19 bases lying between them. In nucleotides, the CDR3 is TGTGCCAGCAGCCTTCTAGGTGAGGGGAGCCCTGAAGCTTTCTTT. It codes for CASSLLGEGSPEAFF.

The gene calls are TRBV5-4 and TRBJ2-2; D not certain. Germline CDR1 and CDR2: SGHNT and YYREEE (reference sequence). The CDR3 loop spans 12 amino acids. Trimming cost V 1 base and J 7 bases, with 5 bases left between them. The CDR3 loop reads CASSLSVGELFF. The CDR3 DNA is TGTGCCAGCAGCTTGAGTGTCGGGGAGCTGTTTTTT.

DNA of the CDR3: TGTGCCTGGAGTACCGGACCCACAGCAGGAAACACCATATATTTT. Translation gives CAWSTGPTAGNTIYF. The rearrangement joins TRBV30 to TRBJ1-3; the D is unclear. Trimming stripped 2 bases from V and 4 bases from J, with 15 bases between. Germline V lookup: CDR1 GTSNPN, CDR2 SVGIG (reference sequence). There are 15 residues in the CDR3.

The CDR3 sequence is CATGGILYEQYF. CDR3 sequence (DNA): TGCGCGACAGGGGGGATACTCTACGAGCAGTACTTC. The V call is TRBV10-2, the J call TRBJ2-7; 9 bases are a match to TRBD1. Looked up from germline, CDR1 is WSHSY and CDR2 is SAAADI. CDR3 length: 12 residues.

The chain links TRBV5-1 to TRBJ1-6, with D uncertain. CDR1 is SGHRS, CDR2 YFSETQ, per germline. Between the trimmed V and J ends, which lost 0 bases and 8 bases, there was a span of 9 bases. This CDR3 comprises 14 residues. CDR3 DNA sequence: TGCGCCAGCAGCTTGGAATTCGGAGATTCACCCCTCCACTTT. As protein: CASSLEFGDSPLHF.

The V call is TRBV3-1 (or the pseudogene TRBV3-2), the J call TRBJ1-5; possibly TRBD1 for D (5 bases). Trimming pared 4 bases from V and 0 bases from J, leaving 13 bases between. This CDR3 has 16 amino acids. CDR1 LGHDT and CDR2 YNNKEL come from the germline V gene (reference sequence). CDR3 in DNA: TGTGCCAGCAGCCTGGGGACGGTTTATAGCAATCAGCCCCAGCATTTT. It codes for CASSLGTVYSNQPQHF.

This sequence joins TRBV24-1 and TRBJ2-1; TRBD2 matches at 9 bases. After removal of 4 bases from V and 9 bases from J, the junction contained 12 bases not matched to a gene. The length of the CDR3 is 16 residues. Germline loops: CDR1 KGHDR, CDR2 SFDVKD. The CDR3 is CATSEGGWRGGSEQFF. CDR3 DNA sequence: TGTGCCACCAGTGAAGGGGGCTGGCGGGGGGGCAGTGAGCAGTTCTTC.

V gene TRBV28 combines with J gene TRBJ1-3, with a weak D call TRBD1 (6 bases). V was trimmed by 8 bases and J by 0 bases, leaving 11 bases between them. CDR3 length equals 14 residues. Germline V gives CDR1 MDHEN, CDR2 SYDVKM. The CDR3 loop reads CASRKQGSGNTIYF. Written as DNA, the CDR3 is TGTGCCAGCCGAAAACAGGGCTCTGGAAACACCATATATTTT.

The V call is TRBV27, the J call TRBJ1-2; D not resolved. The CDR3 runs 15 residues. Per the germline V gene, CDR1 is MNHEY and CDR2 is SMNVEV (reference sequence). The V end was cut by 0 bases, the J end by 1 base, with 9 bases between. The CDR3 sequence is CASSLSAGLNYGYTF. The CDR3 nucleotides read TGTGCCAGCAGTTTATCCGCAGGACTTAACTATGGCTACACCTTC.

This clone appeared a single time. V and J are TRBV6-5 and TRBJ2-1, with D possibly matching TRBD1 (5 bases). The CDR3 consists of 13 residues. CDR1 is MNHEY and CDR2 is SVGAGI in the germline V gene. V lost 5 bases and J 7 bases, leaving 12 bases between the germline ends. The chain's CDR3 is CASSQGYGNEQFF. In nucleotides, the CDR3 is TGTGCCAGCAGTCAGGGATATGGGAATGAGCAGTTCTTC.

This clone has a single count. The V call is TRBV15, the J call TRBJ1-1; perhaps TRBD1 as D (6 bases). The V end lost 6 bases, the J end lost 4 bases, and 12 bases lay between the germline ends. CDR1 and CDR2 (germline): LNHNV, YYDKDF (reference sequence). The CDR3 has 13 amino acids. The CDR3 DNA follows: TGTGCCACCAGATTAAGGGGGTCCACTGAAGCTTTCTTT. Amino acid sequence: CATRLRGSTEAFF.

The chain combines TRBV28 with TRBJ1-1, with D perhaps matching TRBD1 (5 bases). Germline loops: CDR1 MDHEN, CDR2 SYDVKM. This CDR3 contains 14 residues. V lost 4 bases to trimming and J lost 3 bases, with 12 bases between them. The CDR3 is CASSYQNRYTEAFF. CDR3 sequence (DNA): TGTGCCAGCAGTTACCAAAACAGGTACACTGAAGCTTTCTTT.

This chain connects TRBV3-1 (or the pseudogene TRBV3-2) to TRBJ2-1, with D tentatively TRBD2 (5 bases). V was trimmed by 0 bases and J by 7 bases, leaving 16 bases between them. Per germline, CDR1 LGHDT and CDR2 YNNKEL (reference sequence). CDR3 length: 16 amino acids. The CDR3 region has the DNA TGTGCCAGCAGCCAAGAATCTAGCAACGTGTGGAATGAGCAGTTCTTC. Protein: CASSQESSNVWNEQFF.

The chain has TRBV12-3 or TRBV12-4 and TRBJ1-1; 7 bases align to TRBD1. The CDR3 is made up of 13 amino acids. The trim removed 8 bases at V and 3 bases at J, leaving 6 bases unmatched. CDR3 nucleotides: TGTGCCAGCTCTCAGGGGGGGTACACTGAAGCTTTCTTT. It is translated as CASSQGGYTEAFF.

This chain links TRBV4-2 with TRBJ1-1, with D maybe TRBD1 (5 bases). Germline V CDR1 and CDR2: LGHNA, YNFKEQ. V was trimmed by 3 bases and J by 3 bases, leaving 8 bases between them. CDR3 length: 13 amino acids. CDR3 protein: CASSQRGDTEAFF. The DNA for the CDR3 is TGTGCCAGCAGCCAGCGGGGGGACACTGAAGCTTTCTTT.

The rearrangement uses TRBV6-2 or TRBV6-3 and TRBJ1-5, with D possibly matching TRBD1 (5 bases). The CDR3 loop spans 16 amino acids. V lost 6 bases and J 3 bases, leaving 18 bases between the germline ends. Germline loops: CDR1 MNHEY, CDR2 SVGEGT. CDR3 protein: CASSYDSGASNQPQHF. CDR3 DNA: TGTGCCAGCAGCTATGACAGCGGTGCCTCCAATCAGCCCCAGCATTTT.

The chain carries TRBV18 and TRBJ1-2, with 8 bases fitting TRBD1. The V segment lost 3 bases and the J segment 4 bases; nucleotides outside the gene matches: 7. The CDR3 totals 15 residues. From germline, CDR1 is KGHSH and CDR2 LQKENI. The CDR3: CASSPSGGEGYGYTF. The CDR3, as DNA: TGTGCCAGCTCACCCTCAGGGGGCGAAGGCTATGGCTACACCTTC. The full variable domain, its missing parts supplied by reference TRBV18 and TRBJ1-2, is NAGVMQNPRHLVRRRGQEARLRCSPMKGHSHVYWYRQLPEEGLKFMVYLQKENIIDESGMPKERFSAEFPKEGPSILRIQQVVRGDSAAYFCASSPSGGEGYGYTFGSGTRLTVV.

V usage is TRBV12-3 or TRBV12-4 and J usage is TRBJ2-7, with D unclear. V was pared by 0 bases and J by 0 bases, with 3 bases between. The length of the CDR3 is 13 residues. The CDR3 sequence is CASSLASSYEQYF. CDR3 bases: TGTGCCAGCAGTTTAGCTTCCTCCTACGAGCAGTACTTC.

The genes are TRBV5-4 and TRBJ2-7; D is perhaps TRBD1 or TRBD2 (5 bases each). The CDR3 spans 15 residues. V was clipped by 2 bases and J by 3 bases, with 15 bases between them. Per the germline V gene, CDR1 is SGHNT and CDR2 is YYREEE (reference sequence). CDR3 in DNA: TGTGCCAGCAGCTTACCGGGACCGTCAGGCTACGAGCAGTACTTC. It yields the protein CASSLPGPSGYEQYF.